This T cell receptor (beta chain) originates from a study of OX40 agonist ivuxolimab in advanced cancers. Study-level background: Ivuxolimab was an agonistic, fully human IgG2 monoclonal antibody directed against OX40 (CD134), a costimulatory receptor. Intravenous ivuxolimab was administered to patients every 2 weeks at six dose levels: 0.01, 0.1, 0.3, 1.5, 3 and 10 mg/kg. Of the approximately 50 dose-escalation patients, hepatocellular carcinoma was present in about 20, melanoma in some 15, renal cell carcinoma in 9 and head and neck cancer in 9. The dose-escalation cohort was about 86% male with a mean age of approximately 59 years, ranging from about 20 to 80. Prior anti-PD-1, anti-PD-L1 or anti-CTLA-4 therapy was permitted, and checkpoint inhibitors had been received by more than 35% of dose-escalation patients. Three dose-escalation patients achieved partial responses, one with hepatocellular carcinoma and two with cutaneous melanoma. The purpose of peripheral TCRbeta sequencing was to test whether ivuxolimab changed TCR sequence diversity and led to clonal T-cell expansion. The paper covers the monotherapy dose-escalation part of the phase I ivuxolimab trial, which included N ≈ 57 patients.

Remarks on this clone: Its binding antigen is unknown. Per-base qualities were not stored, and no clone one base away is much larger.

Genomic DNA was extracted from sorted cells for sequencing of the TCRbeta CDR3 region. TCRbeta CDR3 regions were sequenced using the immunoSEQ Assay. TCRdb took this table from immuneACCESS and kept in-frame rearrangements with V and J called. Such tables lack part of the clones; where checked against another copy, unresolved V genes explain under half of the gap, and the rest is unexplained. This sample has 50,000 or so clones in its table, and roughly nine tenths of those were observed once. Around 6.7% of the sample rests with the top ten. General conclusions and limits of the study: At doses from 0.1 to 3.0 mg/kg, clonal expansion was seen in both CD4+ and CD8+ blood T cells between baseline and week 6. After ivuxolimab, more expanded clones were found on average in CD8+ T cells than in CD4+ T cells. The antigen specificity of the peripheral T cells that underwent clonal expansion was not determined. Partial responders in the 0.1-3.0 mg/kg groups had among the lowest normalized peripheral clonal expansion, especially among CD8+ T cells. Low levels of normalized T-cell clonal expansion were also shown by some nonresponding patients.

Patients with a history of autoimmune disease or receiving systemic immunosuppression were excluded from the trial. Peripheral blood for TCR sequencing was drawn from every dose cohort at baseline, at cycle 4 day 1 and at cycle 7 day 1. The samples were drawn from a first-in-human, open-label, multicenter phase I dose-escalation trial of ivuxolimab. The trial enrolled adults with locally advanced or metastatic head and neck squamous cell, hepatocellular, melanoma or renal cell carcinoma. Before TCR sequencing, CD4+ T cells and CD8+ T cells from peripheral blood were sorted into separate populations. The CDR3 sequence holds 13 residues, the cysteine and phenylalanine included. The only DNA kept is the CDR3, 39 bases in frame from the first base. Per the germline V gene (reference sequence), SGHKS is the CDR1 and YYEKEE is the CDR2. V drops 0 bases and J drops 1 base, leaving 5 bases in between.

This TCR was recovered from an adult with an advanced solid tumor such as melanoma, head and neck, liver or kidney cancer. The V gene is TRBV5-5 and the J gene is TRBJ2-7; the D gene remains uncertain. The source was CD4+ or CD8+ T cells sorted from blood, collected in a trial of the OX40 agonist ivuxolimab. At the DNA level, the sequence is TGTGCCAGCAGCTTGGCACGGTCCTACGAGCAGTACTTC. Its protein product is CASSLARSYEQYF.